This T cell receptor beta chain was sequenced for a study of cytomegalovirus exposure and HLA in healthy donors (dated by TCRdb to about 2017). Some background on the complete study: In an earlier analysis of 587 of the donors, approximately 260 Gb of sequence data and approximately 120 million unique TCR beta sequences from 180 million or so T cells were reported. Around 330 gigabases of sequencing data and 75 million to 85 million unique TCR sequences made up an early release that covered some 640 HLA-typed donors. Of the 300 to 500 genotyped donors, 81% were placed in the genetic ancestry cluster associated with self-reported Caucasian donors. The study aimed to test whether signatures of past pathogen exposure could be identified by cataloging public T cell receptors. The study used immunosequencing to profile the T cell repertoires of approximately 640 subjects and linked those repertoires to cytomegalovirus serostatus. In addition to the first cohort of hundreds of subjects, a separate validation cohort of approximately 110 different subjects was used. To predict cytomegalovirus infection status, the study brought together high-throughput TCR immunosequencing, statistical association of individual TCRs with disease status, and machine learning. To study patterns of TCR occurrence, a later analysis re-analyzed previously published TCR beta repertoires from 500 to 850 donors and added high-resolution HLA genotyping. Rather than using new phenotypic data, the later analysis identified candidate immune exposures from TCR beta sequences and from how often those sequences occurred across donors. In an earlier analysis of a few hundred of the donors, high-throughput TCR beta sequencing was used to judge whether each TCR beta V gene segment behaved as functional or pseudogenic. Donor age, sex, ethnicity and CMV serostatus were compiled together with the repertoire data. A later genetic analysis took genome-wide SNP genotypes for about three fifths of the 666 donors and used that subset as a discovery cohort. All discovery cohort repertoires had been generated using a single sequencing platform. Class I and class II HLA loci were covered by the typing at four-digit resolution. The number of donors typed differed by locus, with 629-630 for A, B, C, DRB1 and DQB1, around 500 for DQA1, under 610 for DPA1, and some 440 for DPB1. About five DR-DQ haplotypes were treated as single units for association and clustering because of strong linkage in the cohort. On average, roughly 250,000 unique TCR beta nucleotide sequences were sequenced per donor among 300 to 500 genotyped donors of the cohort, with roughly 19% of those sequences being non-productive.

The cohort was made up of approximately 670 healthy bone marrow donors. At the time of sampling, every cohort member was nominally healthy, though immune exposures that went unrecorded were likely present. The donor was CMV seronegative and belonged to the group of 380 or so seronegative cohort members. A peripheral blood sample was provided by each donor, and peripheral blood mononuclear cells were used for TCR beta sequencing. Genomic DNA was extracted from the blood cell samples with the Qiagen DNeasy Blood Extraction Kit. With regard to this clone: Its antigen is unknown. No much larger clonotype is one base removed from it; base qualities were not supplied.

Library preparation was by the immunoSEQ multiplex PCR assay. For the multiplex PCR, a mixture combining 60 forward primers for TCR Vbeta segments and 13 reverse primers for TCR Jbeta segments was used. The CDR3 region of rearranged TCR beta genes was amplified from genomic DNA with a multiplex PCR assay. Amplified TCR beta libraries were sequenced as 87-base-pair reads on the Illumina HiSeq System. The paper's data handling went like this. A later analysis counted some 74 million unique TCR beta chains across the 640 or so repertoires, and 9.5 million to 11 million of these chains were shared by at least two donors. Raw reads were error-corrected and collapsed into unique sequences with a nearest-neighbor algorithm that merged closely related sequences to remove PCR and sequencing errors. To assign V, D and J gene segments, CDR3 sequences were aligned to IMGT reference sequences. Each retained sequence needed at least a six-nucleotide match to both a V gene segment and a J gene segment. A rearrangement was called productive if the CDR3 had no stop codons and remained in frame with V and J, and every other rearrangement was called non-productive. Following IMGT convention, CDR3 was defined as the stretch from the second conserved V-encoded cysteine to the conserved J-encoded phenylalanine. The earlier analysis of about 530 of the donors excluded any sequence lacking an unambiguous match to a single V gene segment. In an earlier analysis of 587 of the donors, a V segment was called functional when productive rearrangements were above 56.7%, and segregating when the standard deviation between donors exceeded 5%. A statistical classification framework was built to diagnose cytomegalovirus status from the catalog of TCR beta chain sequences. In a later analysis, TCR nucleotide sequences were compared against IMGT/GENE-DB human TR gene sequences so that V and J genes could be assigned. The TCRdist pipeline was used in a later analysis to assign CDR3 sequences and most-parsimonious VDJ recombination scenarios. A later analysis defined each TCR beta chain by its CDR3 amino acid sequence plus V-gene family, and excluded reads lacking a unique V-gene family. To address suspected cross-contamination and a sequencing artifact, a later analysis removed a few hundred highly shared, low-generation-probability nucleotide sequences. In a later analysis, a clonal expansion index was calculated for each public chain from normalized within-repertoire ranks of inferred template counts. In a later analysis, generation probabilities were computed using a VDJ recombination model fitted to out-of-frame rearrangements, and the results were checked against IGoR. A later analysis scored TCR-TCR, TCR-HLA and TCR-CMV co-occurrence with hypergeometric tests, applying a repertoire-size bias correction to TCR pairs. To estimate false discovery rates, a later analysis permuted the HLA or CMV assignments 20 times. A later analysis grouped co-occurring TCRs with DBSCAN, adding TCRdist sequence similarity when clustering within HLA-allele-positive subsets. For co-occurrence clustering, repertoires with fewer than 30,000 or more than 120,000 public chains were excluded, along with five repertoires with anomalous nucleotide sharing. TCRdb mirrors the immuneACCESS table, restricted to in-frame sequences. Some clones are absent from its copies; in checked studies, under half trace to an unresolved V gene, and the reason for the others is unknown. The V and J calls and clone size are taken from that table; D and trimming were inferred from the DNA. For this sample the table gives 160,000 or so clones, of which around four fifths were detected only once. Roughly 1.2% of the sample lies in the top ten.

Compared with germline, V lacks 5 bases and J lacks 1 base; bases without a gene match: 5. CDR1 and CDR2 are drawn from the germline V gene: MNHEY, SVGAGI. From the cysteine up to the phenylalanine, the CDR3 has a length of 15 residues. The CDR3 DNA has 45 bases and is translated from base 1. Overall study results and their limits: Across donors, most TCR sequences were observed very rarely, whereas some public TCRs were present in many individuals. The classifier was reported to diagnose cytomegalovirus status with high specificity and sensitivity in both the original cohort and the validation cohort. Correlated functional status among segregating V segments might be attributable to linkage disequilibrium, but an unknown experimental factor could not be ruled out. A further reported finding was that TCR beta sequences accurately predicted the HLA-A and HLA-B alleles for most subjects in the first cohort. A later analysis found that most CMV-associated TCR beta chains appeared HLA-restricted, with HLA associations seemingly driven largely by CMV exposure. Because HLA typing was unavailable for some donors at each locus, only the typed subset was used in association tests. In vitro tests confirmed that a few of the cytomegalovirus-associated TCR beta chains recognize cytomegalovirus antigens. The study gave a list of about 160 TCR beta chains associated with cytomegalovirus. In an earlier analysis of roughly 500 of the donors, most TCR beta V segments appeared in productive rearrangements about 90% or about 30% of the time, broadly matching IMGT annotations. In a later analysis, some 18,000 TCR beta sequences were associated with specific HLA alleles at a false discovery rate of 0.05. The only immune exposure information available for the cohort was CMV serostatus. In this cohort, only TCR beta chains were sequenced, and detectable features were limited by the absence of alpha or paired-chain data. The earlier analysis of some 560 of the donors excluded around 17 rarely observed V segments, including chromosome 9 orphons, because counts were too low. A later analysis found that TCR association rates varied across HLA loci, with DRB1 alleles showing the most associated TCRs and HLA-C alleles the fewest. When HLA alleles, especially DR and DQ, strongly co-occurred, TCR associations were difficult to assign to individual alleles. The authors suggested that the approach could potentially be generalized to other disease states and immunological phenotypes. The presence/absence analyses assumed that sequencing depth was roughly uniform across donors, and that assumption may not be true. A later genetic analysis associated a missense DCLRE1C variant with V-gene and J-gene trimming of TCR beta chains, and an independent cohort replicated the association. In a later analysis, several top co-occurrence clusters were reported to appear linked to parvovirus B19, influenza, CMV and Epstein-Barr virus. According to a later genetic analysis, donors in an Asian-associated ancestry cluster had fewer N-insertions in productive TCRs than the approximately 630-donor mean. The 87-base-pair reads could not distinguish some IMGT-functional V segments, including TRBV6-2 and TRBV6-3, so those segments were excluded. Compared with equally common non-associated chains, HLA-associated TCR beta chains in a later analysis were more clonally expanded and had lower generation probabilities. A group of highly shared sequence variants was considered likely to be a technical artifact of the sequencing pipeline.

Recombination connected TRBV6-5 to TRBJ2-7; the junction holds 10 bases that match TRBD2. Material: PBMCs. The sequence derives from a woman aged 45 to 65 in good health and CMV-seronegative. The DNA is as follows: TGTGCCAGCAGTGGTCCGGGACTAGCGTCCTACGAGCAGTACTTC. Protein translation: CASSGPGLASYEQYF.